The source of this T cell receptor beta chain is a study of PD-L1 blockade in urothelial cancer. Data came from immunoSEQ multiplex PCR; TCRdb stores just in-frame clones and leaves some out. The repertoire includes around 66,000 clones, roughly 77% of them detected once, and over 1.5% sits in the top ten. Notes on the study in general: TCR clonality was measured in pretreatment peripheral blood. Clonality below the median predicted better survival.

The time point was: pretreatment peripheral blood. V lost 0 bases and J lost 7; bases outside the gene matches: 2. From germline, CDR1 is KGHSH and CDR2 LQKENI. The CDR3 has 16 residues. The table lists this clone with a count of one. Its antigen is still unknown. Sequencing was performed on PBMCs, taken around atezolizumab (anti-PD-L1) treatment. V gene TRBV18 combines with J gene TRBJ2-1; 14 bases align to TRBD2. The source of this sequence is a man in his 70s with urothelial cancer. CDR3 residues: CASSPPGLAGENEQFF. The CDR3, as DNA: TGTGCCAGCTCACCACCGGGACTAGCGGGAGAGAATGAGCAGTTCTTC. Based on the CDR3 plus reference TRBV18 and TRBJ2-1, the full variable domain is NAGVMQNPRHLVRRRGQEARLRCSPMKGHSHVYWYRQLPEEGLKFMVYLQKENIIDESGMPKERFSAEFPKEGPSILRIQQVVRGDSAAYFCASSPPGLAGENEQFFGPGTRLTVL.